This paragraph covers one TCR beta chain sequence. The data are from a study of blood T cell repertoires in COVID-19. Germline V lookup: CDR1 SQVTM, CDR2 ANQGSEA. The CDR3 is 15 amino acids. The ends lost 2 bases at V and 10 bases at J; junction bases unmatched: 10. Clones were read by immunoSEQ multiplex PCR, and TCRdb kept only the in-frame ones, dropping some. The data show 70,000 or so clones, with 65% to 80% seen just once and about 25% held by the top ten. The clonotype originates from a human donor in a cohort sampled during active COVID-19. V usage is TRBV29-1 and J usage is TRBJ2-1; 11 bases are shared with TRBD2. Sequenced sample: peripheral blood. The CDR3 reads CSVERVAGGPEEQFF. CDR3 bases: TGCAGCGTTGAACGGGTAGCGGGAGGGCCGGAGGAGCAGTTCTTC.